A single sample gave rise to the 32 T cell receptor beta chains below, sequenced in a study of blood T cell repertoires in COVID-19. Assay used: immunoSEQ multiplex PCR; TCRdb lists only in-frame clones, some missing. The table records some 180,000 clones, 70% to 80% of them present only once. Sample: peripheral blood. The receptor source for this set is a woman in her fifties or sixties with active or convalescent COVID-19.

This rearrangement joins TRBV18 to TRBJ1-1; a weak D match, TRBD1 (6 bases). Germline V lookup: CDR1 KGHSH, CDR2 LQKENI. The V end lost 1 base, the J end lost 5 bases, and 11 bases lay between the germline ends. The CDR3 totals 14 residues. This CDR3 is CASSPRGQWTEAFF. The CDR3 nucleotides are TGTGCCAGCTCACCACGGGGGCAGTGGACTGAAGCTTTCTTT.

This chain connects TRBV4-3 to TRBJ2-2; 7 bases are a match to TRBD2. V lost 2 bases to trimming and J lost 2 bases; unmatched junction nucleotides: 8. This CDR3 is 17 amino acids long. CDR1 and CDR2 from the germline V gene are LGHNA and YSLEER. CDR3 region: CASSQYPASGNTGELFF. DNA for the CDR3: TGCGCCAGCAGCCAATATCCGGCTAGCGGTAACACCGGGGAGCTGTTTTTT.

The chain employs TRBV6-1 and TRBJ1-1; no clear D gene. CDR3 length equals 10 residues. V dropped 3 bases and J dropped 8 bases, with 4 bases sitting between them. Germline V gene sequence: CDR1 MNHNS, CDR2 SASEGT. CDR3 sequence: CASSDREAFF. CDR3 sequence (DNA): TGTGCCAGCAGTGACCGGGAAGCTTTCTTT.

The chain combines TRBV6-5 with TRBJ1-4; TRBD1 aligns across 9 bases. Germline trimming cut 6 bases from V and 7 bases from J; bases unmatched to any gene: 6. Germline V gene sequence: CDR1 MNHEY, CDR2 SVGAGI. The CDR3 length is 14 residues. CDR3 in DNA: TGTGCCAGCAGACGGACAGGGGAGCCTGAAAAACTGTTTTTT. Amino acids: CASRRTGEPEKLFF.

This rearrangement joins TRBV27 to TRBJ2-2; 10 nucleotides match TRBD2. This CDR3 contains 16 residues. V trimming: 6 bases; J trimming: 7 bases; junction bases outside the gene matches: 11. Germline V CDR1 and CDR2: MNHEY, SMNVEV (reference sequence). The CDR3 loop is CASSRWASGRIGELFF. The CDR3 DNA reads as TGTGCCAGCAGCCGGTGGGCTAGCGGGAGAATCGGGGAGCTGTTTTTT.

The chain has TRBV9 and TRBJ2-5; TRBD1 matches 8 bases. V trimming: 0 bases; J trimming: 8 bases; junction bases outside the gene matches: 6. CDR1 is SGDLS, CDR2 YYNGEE, per germline. The CDR3 loop spans 14 amino acids. CDR3 sequence reads: CASSVDLTGDTQYF. The CDR3 nucleotides read TGTGCCAGCAGCGTAGATTTGACAGGGGACACCCAGTACTTC.

This chain's CDR3 is CATSDRGQGTTNEKLFF. CDR3 nucleotide sequence: TGTGCCACCAGTGATCGGGGACAGGGCACAACTAATGAAAAACTGTTTTTT. The J gene is TRBJ1-4, the V gene TRBV24-1; 9 bases fit TRBD1. The CDR3 length is 17 residues. Germline lookup yields CDR1 KGHDR and CDR2 SFDVKD. Germline trimming cut 3 bases from V and 0 bases from J; bases unmatched to any gene: 4.

This clone was observed a single time. The sample carries other DNA sequences with the same CDR3. DNA of the CDR3: TGTGCCAGCAGCTTAGGGACAGGGCTCGGGGAGCAGTACTTC. It yields the protein CASSLGTGLGEQYF. V usage is TRBV5-6 and J usage is TRBJ2-7; 9 bases agree with TRBD1. Germline values: CDR1 SGHDT, CDR2 YYEEEE. The ends lost 2 bases at V and 7 bases at J; junction bases unmatched: 7. CDR3 size: 14 residues. Filled out from reference TRBV5-6 and TRBJ2-7, the complete variable domain reads DAGVTQSPTHLIKTRGQQVTLRCSPKSGHDTVSWYQQALGQGPQFIFQYYEEEERQRGNFPDRFSGHQFPNYSSELNVNALLLGDSALYLCASSLGTGLGEQYFGPGTRLTVT.

The gene calls are TRBV6-5 and TRBJ1-2; the match to TRBD1 covers 7 bases. Unmatched junction bases numbered 4, after V lost 6 bases and J lost 3 bases. CDR1 and CDR2 (germline): MNHEY, SVGAGI. The CDR3 is made up of 13 amino acids. For the CDR3, the DNA is TGTGCCAGCAGCTCTACAGGGGACTATGGCTACACCTTC. Translated: CASSSTGDYGYTF.

The J gene is TRBJ1-1, the V gene TRBV16; TRBD1 aligns across 7 bases. The J segment lost 6 bases and the V segment lost 8 bases, leaving 9 bases of the junction unmatched. CDR1 KGHSY and CDR2 FQNENV come from the germline V gene. The CDR3 covers 13 residues. The chain's CDR3 is CASGDRVGAEAFF. CDR3 coding DNA: TGTGCCAGCGGCGACAGGGTAGGCGCTGAAGCTTTCTTT.

The gene calls are TRBV2 and TRBJ2-5; 11 bases map to TRBD2. Germline CDR1 SNHLY, CDR2 FYNNEI. The CDR3 consists of 16 residues. The V gene end was trimmed by 1 base and the J gene end by 5 bases; junction bases not matched to a gene: 6. The CDR3 nucleotides are TGTGCCAGCAGTGAAGGGCTAGCGGGGGGTGTGGAGACCCAGTACTTC. Its protein product is CASSEGLAGGVETQYF.

This sequence joins TRBV6-2 or TRBV6-3 and TRBJ2-5; 7 positions agree with TRBD1. The CDR3 loop spans 17 amino acids. CDR1 MNHEY and CDR2 SVGEGT come from the germline V gene. Trimming removed 2 bases from V and 1 base from J; junction bases left unmatched: 10. The DNA for the CDR3 is TGTGCCAGCAGTTACGGGGACAGTTCATCCCCCCAAGAGACCCAGTACTTC. It specifies CASSYGDSSSPQETQYF.

V usage is TRBV6-5 and J usage is TRBJ2-3; 10 bases match TRBD2. The CDR3 runs 15 residues. V shed 6 bases, J shed 3 bases, and the junction held 6 bases outside the gene matches. Germline V gene data show CDR1 as MNHEY and CDR2 as SVGAGI. CDR3 in amino acids: CASRLIAGGTDTQYF. For the CDR3, the DNA is TGTGCCAGCAGACTAATAGCGGGGGGAACAGATACGCAGTATTTT.

This clone appeared once. The V and J genes are TRBV7-3 and TRBJ1-1; D call uncertain. This CDR3 contains 14 residues. The V gene's germline CDR1 is SGHTA and CDR2 FQGTGA. The V end was cut by 1 base, the J end by 4 bases, with 10 bases between. The CDR3 nucleotides are TGTGCCAGCAGCTTAAATTCGAGAAGCACTGAAGCTTTCTTT. Amino acid sequence: CASSLNSRSTEAFF.

V is TRBV2 and J is TRBJ2-7; D uncertain. V lost 2 bases to trimming and J lost 4 bases, with 12 bases between them. From germline, CDR1 is SNHLY and CDR2 FYNNEI. The CDR3 sequence is 14 residues long. CDR3 protein: CASSERQVSYEQYF. The DNA of the CDR3 is TGTGCCAGCAGTGAACGGCAGGTCTCTTACGAGCAGTACTTC.

The chain recombines TRBV7-2 with TRBJ2-1, with D tentatively TRBD2 (5 bases). The CDR3 totals 14 residues. The V end was cut by 5 bases, the J end by 5 bases, with 13 bases between. Germline V gene lookup returns CDR1 SGHTA and CDR2 FQGNSA. The CDR3 region is CASSRLASHNEQFF. CDR3 bases: TGTGCCAGCAGCCGCCTAGCTAGCCACAATGAGCAGTTCTTC.

This chain uses TRBV15 with TRBJ1-1; 7 nucleotides agree with TRBD1. The CDR3 totals 15 residues. After removal of 3 bases from V and 4 bases from J, the junction contained 8 bases not matched to a gene. Germline CDR1 reads LNHNV; CDR2 reads YYDKDF (reference sequence). CDR3 DNA sequence: TGTGCCACCAGCAGTATTACAGGGGATGGCACTGAAGCTTTCTTT. This translates into CATSSITGDGTEAFF.

This clone was seen just once. The CDR3 sequence: CASSQTWGGSPLHF. The CDR3 DNA follows: TGTGCCAGCAGCCAAACCTGGGGCGGTTCACCCCTCCACTTT. This chain uses TRBV14 with TRBJ1-6, with a weak D call TRBD1 (5 bases). The V gene's germline CDR1 is SGHDN and CDR2 FVKESK. This CDR3 contains 14 residues. V was shortened by 2 bases and J by 9 bases, with 11 bases between the two germline ends.

The rearrangement uses TRBV28 and TRBJ1-6; D possibly corresponds to TRBD1 (5 bases). This CDR3 region has 12 residues. The V and J ends lost 6 bases and 8 bases respectively, with 8 bases between them. Germline V gives CDR1 MDHEN, CDR2 SYDVKM. In DNA, the CDR3 is TGTGCCAGCAGGCAGGGCTATTCACCCCTCCACTTT. This codes for CASRQGYSPLHF.

The chain uses TRBV28 and TRBJ2-5; 11 nucleotides line up with TRBD1. V lost 6 bases to trimming and J lost 5 bases; unmatched junction nucleotides: 5. The CDR3 length is 14 residues. Germline CDR1 reads MDHEN; CDR2 reads SYDVKM. CDR3 amino acids: CASRDRGLGETQYF. The CDR3 DNA follows: TGTGCCAGCAGGGACAGGGGGCTAGGGGAGACCCAGTACTTC.

The V gene is TRBV7-2, the J gene TRBJ2-1, with TRBD1 identical over 9 bases. The V gene's germline CDR1 is SGHTA and CDR2 FQGNSA. This CDR3 region has 15 residues. The trim removed 5 bases at V and 12 bases at J, leaving 14 bases unmatched. The CDR3 loop reads CASSLTGQGSGLQFF. CDR3 coding DNA: TGTGCCAGCAGCCTAACGGGACAGGGTTCAGGCTTGCAGTTCTTC.

This rearrangement joins TRBV18 to TRBJ2-7; no clear D. The CDR3 is 13 amino acids. Trimming removed 3 bases from V and 4 bases from J, with 10 bases in between. Germline V CDR1 and CDR2: KGHSH, LQKENI. CDR3 coding DNA: TGTGCCAGCTCACCTAACACCTTATACGAGCAGTACTTC. Translating gives CASSPNTLYEQYF.

The chain recombines TRBV25-1 with TRBJ1-3; D is perhaps TRBD1 (6 bases). The V gene lost 5 bases and the J gene lost 0 bases, with 11 bases spanning the gap. Germline V gene sequence: CDR1 MGHDK, CDR2 SYGVNS. This CDR3 region has 15 residues. CDR3 coding DNA: TGTGCCAGCAGTCCTGGGACATACTCTGGAAACACCATATATTTT. Translation: CASSPGTYSGNTIYF.

This clone came up once. V and J are TRBV5-1 and TRBJ1-5, with TRBD1 matching 7 bases. The ends lost 4 bases at V and 0 bases at J; junction bases unmatched: 7. The germline V gene encodes CDR1 SGHRS and CDR2 YFSETQ. CDR3 length: 16 amino acids. The CDR3 loop is CASSPTGATSNQPQHF. In nucleotides, the CDR3 is TGCGCCAGCAGCCCCACAGGGGCCACTAGCAATCAGCCCCAGCATTTT.

The rearrangement joins TRBV4-2 to TRBJ2-2; 8 nucleotides match TRBD2. The ends lost 4 bases at V and 0 bases at J; junction bases unmatched: 10. The germline CDR1 and CDR2 sequences are LGHNA and YNFKEQ. CDR3 length: 18 residues. CDR3 DNA sequence: TGTGCCAGCAGCCGGGGGACCGTTAGCGGGGCGAACACCGGGGAGCTGTTTTTT. It codes for CASSRGTVSGANTGELFF.

V is TRBV10-3 and J is TRBJ1-2, with 10 bases identical to TRBD1. The CDR3 sequence is 13 residues long. With 6 bases clipped from V and 7 bases from J, the junction kept 5 bases outside the gene matches. Germline CDR1 and CDR2: ENHRY and SYGVKD. This CDR3 is CAIRETGGPGYTF. CDR3 DNA: TGTGCCATCAGAGAGACAGGGGGCCCTGGCTACACCTTC.

This chain uses TRBV3-1 (or the pseudogene TRBV3-2) with TRBJ2-5; 7 bases are a match to TRBD1. Per the germline V gene, CDR1 is LGHDT and CDR2 is YNNKEL (reference sequence). V lost 1 base to trimming and J lost 6 bases; unmatched junction nucleotides: 11. The CDR3 is made up of 16 amino acids. The CDR3 loop is CASSQVEVRDSQTQYF. CDR3 DNA sequence: TGTGCCAGCAGCCAAGTCGAAGTCCGGGACAGTCAGACCCAGTACTTC.

This chain links TRBV2 with TRBJ1-4; D gene unclear. V was clipped by 6 bases and J by 0 bases, with 11 bases between them. CDR1 is SNHLY and CDR2 is FYNNEI in the germline V gene. The CDR3 consists of 15 residues. The CDR3 nucleotides read TGTGCCAGCAGAGCCACAGATACAACTAATGAAAAACTGTTTTTT. It translates to CASRATDTTNEKLFF.

This clone was seen a handful of times. V gene TRBV18 combines with J gene TRBJ1-1; D is unclear. The CDR3 runs to 16 residues. V lost 3 bases and J 3 bases, leaving 17 bases between the germline ends. Germline CDR1 is KGHSH and CDR2 is LQKENI. CDR3: CASSPRSGERHTEAFF. The CDR3 nucleotides read TGTGCCAGCTCACCCCGTAGCGGAGAGAGGCACACTGAAGCTTTCTTT.

V is TRBV6-5 and J is TRBJ2-7; D may be TRBD1 (6 bases). Germline CDR1 MNHEY, CDR2 SVGAGI. CDR3 size: 14 residues. V lost 10 bases and J 0 bases, leaving 16 bases between the germline ends. CDR3 sequence: CAILGAGSSYEQYF. The CDR3 nucleotides read TGTGCCATCCTGGGGGCAGGGAGCTCCTACGAGCAGTACTTC.

The chain carries TRBV3-1 (or the pseudogene TRBV3-2) and TRBJ2-3, with 12 positions matching TRBD2. CDR3 length: 16 amino acids. Unmatched junction bases numbered 2, after V lost 2 bases and J lost 2 bases. Germline lookup yields CDR1 LGHDT and CDR2 YNNKEL (reference sequence). The CDR3 DNA sequence: TGTGCCAGCAGCCAACGACTAGCGGGGGCCACAGATACGCAGTATTTT. Encoded protein: CASSQRLAGATDTQYF.

Only a few counts were recorded for this clone. The V gene is TRBV21-1, the J gene TRBJ2-6; no DNA check was done on the table's D call, TRBD1. TRBV21-1 is flagged as a pseudogene. The CDR3 loop spans 19 amino acids. The CDR3 DNA is TGTGCCAGCAGCAAAGAGGCGGGCAGGGGGTACTCTGGGGCCAACGTCCTGACTTTC. It translates to CASSKEAGRGYSGANVLTF.